The source of this TCR beta chain is a study of T cell responses to AZD1222 COVID-19 vaccine. About the study: Both about-4-week and about-12-week second-dose recipients were combined.

This clone was seen a single time. No antigen is known for it. The CDR3 has 13 amino acids. The germline gives CDR1 MDHEN, CDR2 SYDVKM. Trimming took 10 bases from V and 5 from J; bases not matched to a gene: 5. Data came from immunoSEQ multiplex PCR; TCRdb stores just in-frame clones and leaves some out. Of 150,000 to 180,000 clones in the sample, about 88% were seen once. Findings of the study overall: Among the donors, most were white British and more were female, and clonal diversity was possibly underestimated. Sampling captured repertoires only after the peak T cell response.

The source is an adult in good health. The genes are TRBV28 and TRBJ1-6, with 7 positions matching TRBD1. The input for sequencing was peripheral blood, taken on day 0 of AZD1222 vaccination. The CDR3 sequence: CATLTGNNSPLHF. Here the CDR3 DNA reads TGTGCCACCCTGACAGGGAATAATTCACCCCTCCACTTT.